This T cell receptor (beta chain) was found in a study of shared clonotypes between healthy human individuals. There are 14 residues in the CDR3. CDR1 and CDR2 from the germline V gene are SGHDT and YYEEEE. V was cut by 1 base and J by 2 bases, with 6 bases left in between. This clone showed up just once. Clones were sequenced by immunoSEQ multiplex PCR, and TCRdb holds only the in-frame ones, with some missing. The data hold under 1,100,000 clones, with around 82% observed a single time. Sequenced: memory CD4+ T cells from PBMCs. Indicated subset: CD45RA-negative fraction. The chain uses TRBV5-6 and TRBJ2-2, with D hard to call. This clonotype was obtained from a man aged 18 to 30 in good health. Some clones in this sample may be carry-over from other donors' samples. CDR3 sequence: CASSLYRNTGELFF. The CDR3 bases are TGTGCCAGCAGCTTGTATAGAAACACCGGGGAGCTGTTTTTT. The full variable domain, completed using reference TRBV5-6 and TRBJ2-2, is DAGVTQSPTHLIKTRGQQVTLRCSPKSGHDTVSWYQQALGQGPQFIFQYYEEEERQRGNFPDRFSGHQFPNYSSELNVNALLLGDSALYLCASSLYRNTGELFFGEGSRLTVL.